This T cell receptor beta chain came from a study of vaccination effects on CD4 cells after COVID-19. Findings of the study overall: Cross-reactivity with common cold coronaviruses was shown by only 1 of 255 vaccine-induced clones in healthy vaccinees. Infection-derived and vaccine-derived clones contracted markedly late after vaccination.

Concerning this clone: Its antigen is unidentified.

V was clipped by 3 bases and J by 4 bases, with 10 bases between them. Germline CDR1 MDHEN, CDR2 SYDVKM. The CDR3 length is 14 residues. CD4+ T cells specific for antigen were expanded with viral peptide pools by the ViraFEST assay before sequencing. Following 10 days of culture, CD4+ T cells were isolated. It was two doses of either the BNT162b2 or mRNA-1273 vaccine that participants received. The table came from immunoSEQ multiplex PCR; TCRdb's copy has only in-frame clones and leaves some out. In the table there are 25,000 to 30,000 clones, roughly 80% of which are singletons. V usage is TRBV28 and J usage is TRBJ1-5; TRBD1 might be the D (6 bases). The sequences come from CD4+ T cells from PBMCs cultured with SARS-CoV-2 spike peptides, collected after COVID-19 vaccination. This TCR was recovered from a human donor who received a COVID-19 vaccine. Some clones in this sample may be carry-over from other donors' samples. The CDR3 sequence: CASSFGRGNQPQHF. Written as DNA, the CDR3 is TGTGCCAGCAGTTTCGGGAGGGGGAATCAGCCCCAGCATTTT.